This T cell receptor (beta chain) stems from a study of cytotoxic CD8 clonotypes in ibrutinib-treated CLL (dated by TCRdb to the early 2020s). Turning to the overall study: In this cohort, more than 14 patients were treatment-naive and ten to twelve were relapsed/refractory, while roughly 17 had unmutated IGHV. Every sample from remission and from progressive disease was obtained while the patients were still on ibrutinib. Samples averaged roughly 280,000 productive templates and approximately 100,000 productive rearrangements. Response samples were taken after a median of 12 months on treatment, ranging from roughly 6 to 36 months. Responses were partial in around 24 patients and complete in 2; after median approximately 66 months follow-up, around 15 stayed in remission and roughly twelve progressed. Longitudinal samples were available for about 30% of the roughly 86 trial participants. Cryopreserved peripheral blood mononuclear cells were obtained prior to treatment, at the time of response, and at either disease progression or sustained remission.

A total of 8 residues make up the CDR3, ends included. For CDR1 and CDR2, the germline V gene (reference sequence) lists DFQATT and SNEGSKA. On a MiSeq, deep resolution sequencing aimed for a depth between 1 in 1 million and 1 in 200,000 T cells, with each clonotype covered approximately 10x on average. The immunoSEQ hsTCRB Kit was used to generate TCR beta libraries. The study's processing was this. ImmunoSEQ Data Assistant and ImmunoSEQ Analyzer were used for data analysis, and V, D and J genes were assigned according to IMGT definitions. Clonality was computed as one minus normalized Shannon entropy of productive rearrangement frequencies, ranging from 0 to 1. Only overrepresented clonotypes making up at least 0.05% of the repertoire of each patient were included in the public clonotype analysis. Some 13 age-matched healthy donor repertoires from immuneACCESS served as clonality controls. TCRdb took over this immuneACCESS table, retaining in-frame rearrangements with V and J assigned. Such tables are incomplete; in checked studies, under half of the missing clones stem from an unresolved V gene, and the remainder is unexplained. V, J and clone size were drawn from that table, and D and trimming were deduced from the DNA. The sample table contains more than 110,000 clones; only one count was recorded for around 84% of them. 7.6% of the sample belongs to the ten largest clones.

What the authors observed across the whole study: Sustained-remission and progressing patients did not have matched sampling times, and lymph node repertoires were not examined. An increase in clonality was observed at ibrutinib response, with clonality remaining stable during sustained remission and falling back toward baseline at progression. Public clonotypes were rare and either shrank or stayed stable during treatment, and the rise in clonality at ibrutinib response reflected expansion of private clonotypes. Baseline clonality was found to be higher than that of age-matched healthy donors and was strongly correlated with circulating CD8+ T-cell counts.

In its sample, this clone was seen a few times. Its antigen has not been determined. Without the conserved terminal phenylalanine or tryptophan, this CDR3 likely stems from a read error. Because the CDR3's place on the DNA is in doubt, the DNA is left out and the CDR3 is given as listed by TCRdb. For TCR beta library preparation, approximately 2.2 micrograms of genomic DNA were isolated from cryopreserved PBMCs. Longitudinal blood samples from CLL patients on ibrutinib monotherapy were analyzed using high-throughput TCR beta sequencing. The patients took part in an open-label, single-center phase 2 trial of ibrutinib monotherapy.

The rearrangement joined TRBV20-1 to TRBJ2-7. Specimen: PBMCs, collected after 36 months of ibrutinib treatment. This TCR was recovered from a human donor with chronic lymphocytic leukemia. CDR3 region: CRAGTALL.